One and the same sample provided the 8 T cell receptor beta chains below, sequenced in a study of CD8 T cells in ankylosing spondylitis. TCRdb re-derived calls from the 5' RACE reads in MiXCR, one entry per CDR3 protein. The table includes approximately 150,000 distinct CDR3 sequences, roughly 44% detected once. Sequences were obtained from synovial fluid, either unsorted or a sorted T cell fraction (not recorded which). These receptors were collected from a male donor with ankylosing spondylitis.

The rearrangement joins TRBV5-1 to TRBJ2-7, with 8 bases lining up with TRBD2. The V segment lost 4 bases and the J segment 7 bases; nucleotides outside the gene matches: 13. The CDR3 totals 15 residues. Germline CDR1 and CDR2: SGHRS and YFSETQ. The CDR3 nucleotides read TGCGCCAGCAGCCCCCGACTAGCGCCAGGCCGAGAGCAGTACTTC. This translates into CASSPRLAPGREQYF.

The sample holds a few counts of this clonotype. This chain connects TRBV30 to TRBJ1-2; no clear D gene. The V end was cut by 1 base, the J end by 5 bases, with 11 bases between. This CDR3 contains 13 residues. Germline CDR1 reads GTSNPN; CDR2 reads SVGIG (reference sequence). CDR3 bases: TGTGCCTGGAGTGCCTCGGACGGGTATGGCTACACCTTC. Protein product: CAWSASDGYGYTF.

J is TRBJ2-2 and V is TRBV7-6; D is undetermined. V lost 3 bases, J lost 3 bases, and 14 bases lay in between. CDR1 and CDR2 from the germline V gene are SGHVS and FNYEAQ. The CDR3 has 16 residues. DNA of the CDR3: TGTGCCAGCAGCTTTTTCGCCGGCGCGGACACCGGGGAGCTGTTTTTT. This encodes CASSFFAGADTGELFF.

The rearrangement joins TRBV2 to TRBJ2-4; D ambiguous. V was shortened by 6 bases and J by 1 base, with 10 bases between the two germline ends. Germline CDR1 SNHLY, CDR2 FYNNEI. The CDR3 totals 14 residues. The CDR3 nucleotides read TGTGCCAGCAGGATGCCAAGGGCCAAAAACATTCAGTACTTC. Translation gives CASRMPRAKNIQYF.

This rearrangement joins TRBV4-1 to TRBJ1-2, with D unresolved. From germline, CDR1 is MGHRA and CDR2 YSYEKL. CDR3 size: 14 residues. Trimming left V 4 bases short and J 4 bases short, with 13 bases between. The CDR3 sequence is CASSPPVGIYGYTF. CDR3 nucleotides: TGCGCCAGCAGCCCCCCCGTAGGGATCTATGGCTACACCTTC.

The chain employs TRBV24-1 and TRBJ2-3, with D tentatively TRBD2 (6 bases). This CDR3 spans 16 amino acids. The V end lost 0 bases, the J end lost 4 bases, and 13 bases lay between the germline ends. From germline, CDR1 is KGHDR and CDR2 SFDVKD. CDR3 DNA: TGTGCCACCAGTGATTTGCGAGGAGGGTTGCCAGATACGCAGTATTTT. Amino acid sequence: CATSDLRGGLPDTQYF.

The sample holds a few counts of this clonotype. The chain couples TRBV6-5 to TRBJ2-1; TRBD2 matches 14 bases. Per the germline V gene, CDR1 is MNHEY and CDR2 is SVGAGI. This CDR3 comprises 15 residues. Trimming removed 4 bases from V and 9 bases from J; junction bases left unmatched: 5. The CDR3 region is CASSWGLAGVGEQFF. The CDR3 DNA reads as TGTGCCAGCAGTTGGGGACTAGCGGGAGTGGGTGAGCAGTTCTTC.

The chain employs TRBV6-4 and TRBJ2-1; 7 bases line up with TRBD1. The germline V gene encodes CDR1 MRHNA and CDR2 SNTAGT. The V segment lost 6 bases and the J segment 0 bases; nucleotides outside the gene matches: 8. CDR3 size: 16 residues. CDR3 in DNA: TGTGCCAGCAGCCCTACAGGGGTGTTCTCCTACAATGAGCAGTTCTTC. Translation: CASSPTGVFSYNEQFF.